These T cell receptor beta chains were read from a single sample in a study of beta chain features in type 1 diabetes. The protocol was immunoSEQ multiplex PCR, while the TCRdb copy is restricted to in-frame clones and leaves out a portion. The profile shows about 270,000 clones, around an eighth of them singletons. Sequenced material: naive CD4+ T cells from blood. Receptor source: a man aged 25 to 45 with type 1 diabetes. The CDR3 runs from the conserved cysteine through the conserved F or W. D genes are given only for firm matches. Part of the rows lack a size; the others show once, few, many or a class for expanded clones.

14	.	TRBV18	.	TRBJ2-7	TGTGCCAGCTCACCACGCCAGACTGACTACGAGCAGTACTTC	CASSPRQTDYEQYF
17	.	TRBV18	.	TRBJ1-5	TGTGCCAGCTCACCAACGCAGGGTCGTTATAGCAATCAGCCCCAGCATTTT	CASSPTQGRYSNQPQHF
12	TRBD1	TRBV7-6	few	TRBJ1-2	TGTGCCAGCAGCCGTGGACAGGGGGGCTACACCTTC	CASSRGQGGYTF
12	.	TRBV28	.	TRBJ2-1	TGTGCCAGCAGAGAGGGCTACAATGAGCAGTTCTTC	CASREGYNEQFF
15	.	TRBV18	few	TRBJ2-1	TGTGCCAGCTCACCACCTAGCGGTACCTACAATGAGCAGTTCTTC	CASSPPSGTYNEQFF
14	TRBD2	TRBV9	few	TRBJ2-6	TGTGCCAGCACAACTAGCGGGGGCACCAACGTCCTGACTTTC	CASTTSGGTNVLTF
13	.	TRBV29-1	few	TRBJ1-4	TGCAGCGTCTCAGGGTCCGGGAATGAAAAACTGTTTTTT	CSVSGSGNEKLFF
15	TRBD1	TRBV28	.	TRBJ2-7	TGTGCCAGCAGACGCTACAGGGGGTCCTCCTACGAGCAGTACTTC	CASRRYRGSSYEQYF
15	.	TRBV7-9	few	TRBJ2-5	TGTGCCAGCAGCACAACAACAGGGACCGGCGAGACCCAGTACTTC	CASSTTTGTGETQYF
15	.	TRBV2	.	TRBJ1-2	TGTGCCAGCAGCGCCCGTGGGACTCCGGATGTCGGCTACACCTTC	CASSARGTPDVGYTF
12	.	TRBV11-3	.	TRBJ2-7	TGTGCCAGCACGTCCAGGGTCGGCGAGCAGTACTTC	CASTSRVGEQYF
9	.	TRBV7-7	.	TRBJ2-1	TGTGCCAATAGCCATGAGCAGTTCTTC	CANSHEQFF
13	TRBD1	TRBV2	.	TRBJ2-7	TGTGCCAGCATTGGGACAGCGACTTGGGAGCAGTACTTC	CASIGTATWEQYF
12	TRBD2	TRBV28	few	TRBJ2-7	TGTGCCAGCGGACGGGAGGCTTACGAGCAGTACTTC	CASGREAYEQYF
13	.	TRBV7-9	.	TRBJ2-2	TGTGCCAGCAGCTCCCCAAACACCGGGGAGCTGTTTTTT	CASSSPNTGELFF
13	.	TRBV29-1	.	TRBJ1-5	TGCAGCGTTGAAGGCGGTCAGAATCAGCCCCAGCATTTT	CSVEGGQNQPQHF
13	.	TRBV27	.	TRBJ1-2	TGTGCCAGCAGCCTTGAGGGACTCGGTGGCTACACCTTC	CASSLEGLGGYTF
15	.	TRBV19	.	TRBJ1-1	TGTGCCAGTAGTATCTCAGGGGAGGGGAGCACTGAAGCTTTCTTT	CASSISGEGSTEAFF
16	TRBD2	TRBV7-6	few	TRBJ2-3	TGTGCCAGCAGTCTAATGACTAGCGGGAGCGCAGATACGCAGTATTTT	CASSLMTSGSADTQYF
15	TRBD1	TRBV18	few	TRBJ2-7	TGTGCCAGCTCACCAGGGACAGGGAGCTCCTACGAGCAGTACTTC	CASSPGTGSSYEQYF
16	.	TRBV5-4	.	TRBJ2-2	TGTGCCAGCAGCTCCCCGGGAGGATCGGGGGGCAAGAGGCTGTTTTTT	CASSSPGGSGGKRLFF
18	TRBD2	TRBV4-1	.	TRBJ2-1	TGCGCCAGCAGCCAAGAAACTAGCGGGAGGGCAAGATACAATGAGCAGTTCTTC	CASSQETSGRARYNEQFF
13	.	TRBV5-1	.	TRBJ2-1	TGCGCCAGCAGCAGAGTGGTCGGGAATGAGCAGTTCTTC	CASSRVVGNEQFF
14	TRBD1	TRBV2	.	TRBJ1-2	TGTGCCAGCAGTATTGGACAGGGCAACTATGGCTACACCTTC	CASSIGQGNYGYTF
13	.	TRBV9	few	TRBJ1-1	TGTGCCAGCAGCTCGGGGGACGGCGATGAAGCTTTCTTT	CASSSGDGDEAFF
15	TRBD2	TRBV28	few	TRBJ2-7	TGTGCCAGCTCCTCCGGGACTAGCCTATCGTACGAGCAGTACTTC	CASSSGTSLSYEQYF
15	TRBD1	TRBV18	.	TRBJ2-7	TGTGCCAGCTCACTCTACCGGGACAGGGGTGCCGAGCAGTACTTC	CASSLYRDRGAEQYF
14	.	TRBV6-5	few	TRBJ2-5	TGTGCCAGCAGTTACCTCGACAGCCAAGAGACCCAGTACTTC	CASSYLDSQETQYF
15	TRBD1	TRBV7-3	.	TRBJ2-1	TGTGCCAGCAGCTTAGACAGGGGCAGCTACAATGAGCAGTTCTTC	CASSLDRGSYNEQFF
16	.	TRBV6-6	few	TRBJ1-3	TGTGCCAGCAACGGGGGTCTGGGGGTCGCTGGAAACACCATATATTTT	CASNGGLGVAGNTIYF
14	.	TRBV7-9	.	TRBJ2-7	TGTGCCAGCATTAAGGCGGGTACTACCTACGAGCAGTACTTC	CASIKAGTTYEQYF
15	TRBD1	TRBV7-2	.	TRBJ2-6	TGTGCCAGCAGCGGACAGGGGGCTGGGGCCAACGTCCTGACTTTC	CASSGQGAGANVLTF
15	.	TRBV7-8	.	TRBJ1-5	TGTGCCAGCAGCTACACAGGGTATAGCAATCAGCCCCAGCATTTT	CASSYTGYSNQPQHF
14	TRBD1	TRBV7-2	.	TRBJ1-2	TGTGCCAGCAGCCCCGGGACAGATAACTATGGCTACACCTTC	CASSPGTDNYGYTF
13	.	TRBV2	few	TRBJ2-7	TGTGCCAGCAGTGCAGGGGTCCTCTACGAGCAGTACTTC	CASSAGVLYEQYF
14	TRBD2	TRBV5-1	.	TRBJ2-7	TGCGCCAGCAGCACTACTAGCGGGAGCTACGAGCAGTACTTC	CASSTTSGSYEQYF
14	TRBD2	TRBV29-1	.	TRBJ2-1	TGCAGCGCCGTTGGCGGGAGCTCCTACAATGAGCAGTTCTTC	CSAVGGSSYNEQFF
15	.	TRBV28	.	TRBJ2-7	TGTGCCAGCAGTTTTCTTAGCAGGGACATCCCCGGGCAGTACTTC	CASSFLSRDIPGQYF
13	.	TRBV6-1	few	TRBJ1-4	TGTGCCAGCAATCGTCAGGGCGACGAAAAACTGTTTTTT	CASNRQGDEKLFF
19	.	TRBV5-6	few	TRBJ2-6	TGTGCCAGCAGCTTTCGCCGGCAGGCTCTTAGCTCTGGGGCCAACGTCCTGACTTTC	CASSFRRQALSSGANVLTF
16	TRBD1	TRBV7-3	few	TRBJ2-2	TGTGCCAGCAGCTTACTCGGGACAGGGAACACCGGGGAGCTGTTTTTT	CASSLLGTGNTGELFF
12	.	TRBV5-1	.	TRBJ2-5	TGCGCCAGCAGCTTGGATCGAGAGACCCAGTACTTC	CASSLDRETQYF
15	TRBD2	TRBV28	few	TRBJ2-1	TGTGCCAGCAGTTTTCGAGCGGGACCATACAATGAGCAGTTCTTC	CASSFRAGPYNEQFF
14	.	TRBV25-1	.	TRBJ2-7	TGTGCCAGCAGTGATTACATACCTCCCTACGAGCAGTACTTC	CASSDYIPPYEQYF
15	TRBD2	TRBV19	.	TRBJ2-1	TGTGCCAGTAGTGTTACTAGCGCCCAAGGGAATGAGCAGTTCTTC	CASSVTSAQGNEQFF
15	TRBD1	TRBV10-3	.	TRBJ2-1	TGTGCCATCAGCCTGGGACAGGGAGGCCACAATGAGCAGTTCTTC	CAISLGQGGHNEQFF
14	TRBD1	TRBV5-4	.	TRBJ2-7	TGTGCCAGCAGCCACGCAGGGGGCTCCTACGAGCAGTACTTC	CASSHAGGSYEQYF
11	.	TRBV20-1	few	TRBJ2-5	TGCAGTGCTACTACAGGGGAGACCCAGTACTTC	CSATTGETQYF
15	TRBD1	TRBV9	few	TRBJ2-7	TGTGCCAGCAGCGTATCGGGACAGTCCTCCTACGAGCAGTACTTC	CASSVSGQSSYEQYF
15	TRBD2	TRBV7-3	.	TRBJ2-3	TGTGCCAGCAGACCTAGCGGGAGTAGCACAGATACGCAGTATTTT	CASRPSGSSTDTQYF
14	TRBD1	TRBV2	few	TRBJ1-1	TGTGCCAGCAGCACACAGGGGGACAGGGCTGAAGCTTTCTTT	CASSTQGDRAEAFF